This is a list of T cell receptor beta chains from one sample in a study of CD8+CD57+ T cells in acquired aplastic anemia. TCRdb reanalysed the reads using MiXCR and keeps one entry per CDR3 protein. The sample carries under 350,000 distinct CDR3 sequences, roughly 61% recorded once. Specimen: sorted CD4+, CD8+, or CD8+CD57+ T cells (not recorded which) from PBMCs. Every receptor here comes from a human donor with aplastic anemia. Both conserved end residues are part of each CDR3. The order of the fields is V gene, J gene, clone size, D gene, CDR3 protein, CDR3 DNA. D genes are given only for firm matches. Expanded clones get a size class; other rows say once, few or many, or leave the size out.

V: TRBV19; J: TRBJ2-5; size: many; D: TRBD1; CDR3: CASSIPGGQETQYF; DNA: TGTGCCAGTAGTATCCCAGGGGGCCAAGAGACCCAGTACTTC
V: TRBV2; J: TRBJ2-5; size: NA; D: NA; CDR3: CASSEQTEETQYF; DNA: TGTGCCAGCAGTGAACAAACAGAGGAGACCCAGTACTTC
V: TRBV6-2/TRBV6-3; J: TRBJ2-1; size: many; D: TRBD2; CDR3: CASSSGLAGVNEQFF; DNA: TGTGCCAGCAGTTCGGGACTAGCGGGAGTCAATGAGCAGTTCTTC
V: TRBV7-9; J: TRBJ1-4; size: NA; D: NA; CDR3: CASSTRVQTEKLFF; DNA: TGTGCCAGCAGCACCCGAGTGCAGACTGAAAAACTGTTTTTT
V: TRBV7-3; J: TRBJ1-6; size: few; D: TRBD1; CDR3: CASSPGTGLDSPLHF; DNA: TGTGCCAGCAGCCCGGGGACAGGTTTGGATTCACCCCTCCACTTT
V: TRBV7-8; J: TRBJ1-5; size: many; D: NA; CDR3: CASSLEASNQPQHF; DNA: TGTGCCAGCAGCTTAGAGGCCAGCAATCAGCCCCAGCATTTT
V: TRBV5-1; J: TRBJ1-6; size: many; D: NA; CDR3: CASSLVGRSPLHF; DNA: TGCGCCAGCAGCTTGGTAGGGCGGTCACCCCTCCACTTT
V: TRBV20-1; J: TRBJ2-2; size: NA; D: NA; CDR3: CSARLGGRGGELFF; DNA: TGCAGTGCTAGGTTAGGGGGGCGAGGCGGGGAGCTGTTTTTT
V: TRBV6-5; J: TRBJ1-2; size: NA; D: TRBD1; CDR3: CASSYRYQGADGYTF; DNA: TGTGCCAGCAGTTACAGATACCAGGGGGCTGATGGCTACACCTTC
V: TRBV20-1; J: TRBJ1-2; size: NA; D: NA; CDR3: CSARDYQTYGYTF; DNA: TGCAGTGCTAGAGATTATCAGACATATGGCTACACCTTC
V: TRBV3-1; J: TRBJ1-1; size: few; D: NA; CDR3: CASGAGSENTEAFF; DNA: TGTGCCAGCGGGGCTGGATCGGAGAACACTGAAGCTTTCTTT
V: TRBV20-1; J: TRBJ2-7; size: NA; D: NA; CDR3: CSARITTGNEQYF; DNA: TGCAGTGCTAGAATAACGACTGGTAACGAGCAGTACTTC
V: TRBV7-9; J: TRBJ2-2; size: many; D: TRBD1; CDR3: CASSRTGVDTGELFF; DNA: TGTGCCAGCAGCCGGACAGGGGTGGACACCGGGGAGCTGTTTTTT
V: TRBV7-9; J: TRBJ1-1; size: many; D: NA; CDR3: CASSPGPAFEAFF; DNA: TGTGCCAGCAGCCCGGGACCCGCATTTGAAGCTTTCTTT
V: TRBV4-2; J: TRBJ2-1; size: many; D: NA; CDR3: CASSQDGTRAHEQFF; DNA: TGTGCCAGCAGCCAAGACGGGACTCGGGCGCATGAGCAGTTCTTC
V: TRBV7-2; J: TRBJ2-7; size: NA; D: NA; CDR3: CASSLLGIEQYF; DNA: TGTGCCAGCAGCCTTCTTGGTATCGAGCAGTACTTC
V: TRBV10-2; J: TRBJ2-3; size: NA; D: TRBD2; CDR3: CASSQGLTTQYF; DNA: TGCGCCAGCAGTCAGGGACTAACAACGCAGTATTTT
V: TRBV29-1; J: TRBJ1-1; size: NA; D: TRBD1; CDR3: CSVGGQGLNTEAFF; DNA: TGCAGCGTTGGGGGACAGGGGCTGAACACTGAAGCTTTCTTT
V: TRBV25-1; J: TRBJ2-7; size: few; D: TRBD2; CDR3: CASSITSGSEYEQYF; DNA: TGTGCCAGCAGCATTACTAGCGGGAGTGAATACGAGCAGTACTTC
V: TRBV2; J: TRBJ2-1; size: NA; D: NA; CDR3: CASGLGNEQFF; DNA: TGTGCCAGCGGCCTGGGGAATGAGCAGTTCTTC
V: TRBV19; J: TRBJ2-5; size: few; D: TRBD1; CDR3: CASSTPGGLETQYF; DNA: TGTGCCAGTAGTACTCCAGGGGGCTTGGAGACCCAGTACTTC
V: TRBV7-9; J: TRBJ1-2; size: few; D: NA; CDR3: CASSFVQNYGYTF; DNA: TGTGCCAGCAGCTTTGTACAGAACTATGGCTACACCTTC
V: TRBV2; J: TRBJ2-2; size: NA; D: NA; CDR3: CASRYTTGELFF; DNA: TGTGCCAGCAGATACACGACCGGGGAGCTGTTTTTT
V: TRBV5-1; J: TRBJ1-4; size: few; D: NA; CDR3: CASSPSWGGPTRPSNEKLFF; DNA: TGCGCCAGCAGCCCCTCCTGGGGGGGCCCCACAAGACCTTCTAATGAAAAACTGTTTTTT
V: TRBV7-8; J: TRBJ2-7; size: NA; D: TRBD1; CDR3: CASSPGTGDVYEQYF; DNA: TGTGCCAGCAGCCCTGGGACAGGGGATGTCTACGAGCAGTACTTC
V: TRBV5-1; J: TRBJ2-1; size: many; D: NA; CDR3: CASSVGTVSSYNEQFF; DNA: TGCGCCAGCAGTGTCGGAACGGTGAGCTCCTACAATGAGCAGTTCTTC
V: TRBV7-6; J: TRBJ2-7; size: NA; D: TRBD2; CDR3: CASSFLGLANEQYF; DNA: TGTGCCAGCAGCTTTCTCGGACTAGCTAACGAGCAGTACTTC
V: TRBV10-3; J: TRBJ2-5; size: NA; D: NA; CDR3: CAISEPVGRIQETQYF; DNA: TGTGCCATCAGTGAACCCGTGGGGCGGATCCAAGAGACCCAGTACTTC
V: TRBV7-3; J: TRBJ1-2; size: few; D: TRBD1; CDR3: CASSGSGQGGYTF; DNA: TGTGCCAGCAGTGGCTCTGGACAGGGCGGTTACACCTTC
V: TRBV20-1; J: TRBJ1-1; size: NA; D: TRBD1; CDR3: CSASRLDRANTEAFF; DNA: TGCAGTGCTTCTCGACTCGACAGGGCGAACACTGAAGCTTTCTTT
V: TRBV7-9; J: TRBJ1-6; size: NA; D: NA; CDR3: CASTPLGIGSPLHF; DNA: TGTGCCAGCACCCCGCTTGGTATTGGGTCACCCCTCCACTTT
V: TRBV20-1; J: TRBJ2-5; size: once; D: NA; CDR3: CSAPRARVGGGETQYF; DNA: TGCAGTGCTCCCCGGGCTAGAGTGGGAGGGGGAGAGACCCAGTACTTC
V: TRBV10-2; J: TRBJ2-7; size: NA; D: TRBD2; CDR3: CASRLGLEAYEQYF; DNA: TGCGCCAGCAGGTTGGGACTAGAGGCTTACGAGCAGTACTTC
V: TRBV20-1; J: TRBJ1-2; size: NA; D: NA; CDR3: CSARETPGSGYTF; DNA: TGCAGTGCTAGAGAAACCCCCGGCTCTGGCTACACCTTC
V: TRBV24-1; J: TRBJ2-5; size: once; D: NA; CDR3: CATSGAGGDSQETQYF; DNA: TGTGCCACCAGTGGCGCCGGAGGGGACAGCCAAGAGACCCAGTACTTC
V: TRBV6-5; J: TRBJ1-1; size: NA; D: NA; CDR3: CASSYSGGPEAFF; DNA: TGTGCCAGCAGTTACTCCGGGGGGCCTGAAGCTTTCTTT
V: TRBV20-1; J: TRBJ2-3; size: NA; D: NA; CDR3: CSARDRGQSGAFNEQYF; DNA: TGCAGTGCTAGAGATCGGGGGCAGAGCGGGGCGTTCAATGAGCAGTATTTT
V: TRBV7-6; J: TRBJ2-7; size: NA; D: TRBD1; CDR3: CASSPRDRGRVSIF; DNA: TGTGCCAGCAGCCCCCGGGACAGGGGGCGCGTTTCAATCTTC
V: TRBV9; J: TRBJ1-3; size: many; D: NA; CDR3: CASSARYGNTIYF; DNA: TGTGCCAGCAGCGCCCGATACGGAAACACCATATATTTT
V: TRBV20-1; J: TRBJ1-2; size: NA; D: NA; CDR3: CSARGAGAGGYTF; DNA: TGCAGTGCTAGGGGAGCGGGGGCTGGTGGCTACACCTTC
V: TRBV20-1; J: TRBJ2-5; size: NA; D: NA; CDR3: CSARLPGETQYF; DNA: TGCAGTGCTAGACTTCCTGGGGAGACCCAGTACTTC
V: TRBV5-1; J: TRBJ1-4; size: many; D: NA; CDR3: CASSARQNEKLFF; DNA: TGCGCCAGCAGCGCCAGACAGAATGAAAAACTGTTTTTT
V: TRBV7-9; J: TRBJ2-7; size: few; D: NA; CDR3: CASSLTINEQYF; DNA: TGTGCCAGCAGCCTAACGATTAACGAGCAGTACTTC
V: TRBV6-5; J: TRBJ2-1; size: NA; D: TRBD2; CDR3: CASSSGPGLEVF; DNA: TGTGCCAGCAGTTCGGGGCCGGGACTAGAGGTCTTC
V: TRBV25-1; J: TRBJ1-6; size: NA; D: NA; CDR3: CASSRWSPNSPLHF; DNA: TGTGCCAGCAGTAGATGGAGCCCTAATTCACCCCTCCACTTT
V: TRBV5-1; J: TRBJ2-3; size: NA; D: TRBD1; CDR3: CASSLKQGAINEQYF; DNA: TGCGCCAGCAGCTTGAAACAGGGGGCGATCAATGAGCAGTATTTT
V: TRBV7-2; J: TRBJ2-1; size: NA; D: NA; CDR3: CASSLDSTNEQFF; DNA: TGTGCCAGCAGCTTAGACAGTACCAATGAGCAGTTCTTC
V: TRBV5-5; J: TRBJ2-5; size: many; D: NA; CDR3: CASNLLDAQETQYF; DNA: TGTGCCAGCAACCTTCTGGACGCGCAAGAGACCCAGTACTTC
V: TRBV7-9; J: TRBJ2-3; size: once; D: NA; CDR3: CASSSVGTDTQYF; DNA: TGTGCCAGCAGCTCGGTAGGGACAGATACGCAGTATTTT
V: TRBV7-9; J: TRBJ1-6; size: many; D: TRBD1; CDR3: CASSLVGTGDPLHF; DNA: TGTGCCAGCAGCTTAGTGGGGACAGGGGACCCCCTCCACTTT
V: TRBV12-3/TRBV12-4; J: TRBJ2-5; size: once; D: NA; CDR3: CAGSLGVVETQYF; DNA: TGTGCCGGCAGTTTGGGTGTGGTAGAGACCCAGTACTTC
V: TRBV14; J: TRBJ2-7; size: NA; D: NA; CDR3: CASRPNGPYEQYF; DNA: TGTGCCAGCAGACCCAACGGACCTTACGAGCAGTACTTC
V: TRBV7-9; J: TRBJ2-6; size: NA; D: NA; CDR3: CASSHMTPRSSGANVLTF; DNA: TGTGCCAGCAGCCACATGACACCTCGGAGCTCTGGGGCCAACGTCCTGACTTTC